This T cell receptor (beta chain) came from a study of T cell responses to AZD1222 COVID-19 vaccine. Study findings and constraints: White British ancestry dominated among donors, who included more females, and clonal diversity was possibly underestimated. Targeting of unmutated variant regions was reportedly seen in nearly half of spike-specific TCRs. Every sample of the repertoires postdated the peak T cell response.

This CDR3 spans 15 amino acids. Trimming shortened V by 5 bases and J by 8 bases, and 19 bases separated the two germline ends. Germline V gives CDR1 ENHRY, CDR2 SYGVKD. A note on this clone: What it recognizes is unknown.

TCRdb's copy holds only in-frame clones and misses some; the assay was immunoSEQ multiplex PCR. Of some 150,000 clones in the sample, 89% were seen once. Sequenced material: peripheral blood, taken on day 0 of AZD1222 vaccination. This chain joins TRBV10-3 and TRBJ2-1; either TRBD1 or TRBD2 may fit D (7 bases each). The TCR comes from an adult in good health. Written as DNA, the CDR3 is TGTGCCATCAGTCGACCAGGGGGGGCTAGCGATGAGCAGTTCTTC. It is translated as CAISRPGGASDEQFF.